The source of this T cell receptor (beta chain) is a study of cytomegalovirus exposure and HLA in healthy donors. Study details: Early released data comprised 75 million to 100 million unique TCRs from HLA-typed donors. Among the approximately 400 genotyped donors, 65% to 90% were placed in the Caucasian-associated ancestry cluster.

The CDR3 is 15 amino acids. Germline-derived CDR1 and CDR2 are SGHNT and YENEEA. The ends were cut back, 7 bases at V and 5 bases at J, with 18 bases in the middle. The study ran its PCR with 60 Vbeta and 13 Jbeta primers. Clones were read by immunoSEQ multiplex PCR, and TCRdb kept only the in-frame ones, dropping some. The sample yields about 170,000 clones, roughly 80% seen once. Overall study results and limits: For presence/absence analyses, sequencing depth was assumed to be roughly uniform across donors. A previous analysis found most TCR beta V segments productive roughly 90% or roughly 30% of the time.

As to this clone: Its antigen is as yet unknown.

This sequence joins TRBV11-3 and TRBJ2-1; possibly TRBD2 for D (5 bases). Sequencing was done on a sample of PBMCs. This clonotype originated in a young woman in good health and CMV-seronegative. The CDR3 sequence: CASKLVTLSNNEQFF. The CDR3, as DNA: TGTGCCAGCAAACTAGTTACTCTATCTAACAATGAGCAGTTCTTC.